This T cell receptor (beta chain) was profiled in a study of control samples from healthy donors and cancer patients (dated by TCRdb to the early 2020s). As concerns this clone: What this receptor recognizes is not known. Per-nucleotide qualities are absent, and no much larger clonotype sits a single base away.

The library came from the immunoSEQ multiplex PCR assay. In TCRdb, the immuneACCESS table is reduced to in-frame sequences with V and J assigned. These tables do not hold every clone; where another copy was compared, an unresolved V gene accounts for under half, and the others remain unexplained. The sample profile shows roughly 99,000 clones; around 80% of them were found once. Of the sample, approximately 2% falls within the top ten clones. The sequence came from a man aged 55-75 years in good health. The source material was blood.

The CDR3 region: CASSGAGIYEQYF. The DNA sequence is as follows: TGTGCCAGCAGTGGTGCGGGAATCTACGAGCAGTACTTC. This chain joins TRBV2 to TRBJ2-7; a weak D assignment points to TRBD2 (6 bases agree). The germline V gene gives CDR1 as SNHLY and CDR2 as FYNNEI. The CDR3, cysteine through phenylalanine, is 13 amino acids long. CDR3 DNA is the only sequence kept; it has 39 bases, read in frame from the first base. V was cut back by 4 bases and J by 3 bases, leaving a gap of 10 bases between them.